The rows below give T cell receptor beta chains drawn from one sample of a study of chemoradiotherapy in HPV16-positive cancers. Clones were sequenced by immunoSEQ multiplex PCR, and TCRdb holds only the in-frame ones, with some missing. The sample carries some 32,000 clones, about 91% recorded once. Sequenced material: blood, taken from a patient who underwent chemoradiotherapy. The receptor set was obtained from a human donor with HPV-associated anogenital cancer. Each CDR3 is given with its conserved first and last residue. The D gene is left open where the match is weak. Some rows have no size entry. The others give once, few or many, or a class for an expanded clone.

>.|TRBV15|TRBJ2-3|TRBD2
CATSSRLAGGTDTQYF
TGTGCCACCAGCAGTCGACTAGCGGGAGGGACAGATACGCAGTATTTT
>.|TRBV29-1|TRBJ2-1|TRBD1
CSVVARGPYNEQFF
TGCAGCGTTGTAGCCAGGGGGCCCTACAATGAGCAGTTCTTC
>once|TRBV6-6|TRBJ1-1|.
CASSRRGPNTEAFF
TGTGCCAGCAGTAGAAGAGGCCCGAACACTGAAGCTTTCTTT
>.|TRBV7-2|TRBJ1-4|TRBD1
CASSSGTGNEKLFF
TGTGCCAGCAGTTCCGGGACAGGGAATGAAAAACTGTTTTTT
>once|TRBV19|TRBJ1-2|.
CASSLIQGGSGYTF
TGTGCCAGTAGTCTGATTCAGGGTGGAAGTGGCTACACCTTC
>medium-sized|TRBV4-2|TRBJ1-2|TRBD1
CASSHEGTGGGYGYTF
TGTGCCAGCAGCCATGAAGGGACAGGGGGGGGCTATGGCTACACCTTC
>.|TRBV7-9|TRBJ1-2|TRBD1
CASSEADRTFEKGYTF
TGTGCCAGCAGCGAAGCGGACAGGACATTTGAGAAAGGCTACACCTTC
>.|TRBV19|TRBJ1-5|TRBD1
CASSLDRGLYSNQPQHF
TGTGCCAGTAGTTTAGACAGGGGGCTATATAGCAATCAGCCCCAGCATTTT
>.|TRBV28|TRBJ2-1|.
CASSIMTRGWGNNEQFF
TGTGCCAGCAGCATTATGACCCGGGGCTGGGGGAACAATGAGCAGTTCTTC
>.|TRBV6-6|TRBJ1-2|TRBD1
CAGTDRVYGYTF
TGTGCCGGCACAGACAGGGTCTATGGCTACACCTTC
>once|TRBV7-2|TRBJ2-1|TRBD2
CASSPSGRAESEQFF
TGTGCCAGCAGCCCTAGCGGGAGGGCCGAGAGTGAGCAGTTCTTC
>.|TRBV2|TRBJ1-2|.
CASTPRGQHYNYGYTF
TGTGCCAGCACCCCCCGGGGGCAGCATTATAACTATGGCTACACCTTC
>.|TRBV9|TRBJ2-5|TRBD2
CASSASGAGGPETQYF
TGTGCCAGCAGCGCGTCAGGAGCGGGGGGGCCGGAGACCCAGTACTTC
>.|TRBV6-5|TRBJ1-5|.
CASSYAGNQPQHF
TGTGCCAGCAGTTACGCGGGGAATCAGCCCCAGCATTTT
>.|TRBV10-3|TRBJ2-5|TRBD2
CAITPTSGGQETQYF
TGTGCCATCACTCCGACTAGCGGGGGACAAGAGACCCAGTACTTC
>once|TRBV6-1|TRBJ1-5|.
CASRAGAEEGQPQHF
TGTGCCAGCAGAGCTGGGGCCGAGGAGGGACAGCCCCAGCATTTT
>.|TRBV19|TRBJ2-7|.
CASSSRHNYEQYF
TGTGCCAGTAGTTCTCGGCATAACTACGAGCAGTACTTC
>.|TRBV6-5|TRBJ2-3|TRBD1
CASSYSGTGGTDTQYF
TGTGCCAGCAGTTACAGCGGGACAGGGGGCACAGATACGCAGTATTTT
>once|TRBV5-4|TRBJ1-1|.
CASSLGGRRTEAFF
TGTGCCAGCAGCTTGGGGGGACGGAGGACTGAAGCTTTCTTT
>few|TRBV27|TRBJ2-2|TRBD2
CASSPSGLAGELFF
TGTGCCAGCAGTCCTTCGGGACTAGCGGGAGAGCTGTTTTTT
>.|TRBV28|TRBJ1-1|.
CASKVVFNTEAFF
TGTGCCAGCAAGGTCGTGTTTAACACTGAAGCTTTCTTT
>.|TRBV4-1|TRBJ1-1|.
CASSQEGHLNTEAFF
TGCGCCAGCAGCCAAGAAGGGCATCTGAACACTGAAGCTTTCTTT
>.|TRBV27|TRBJ2-7|TRBD1
CATVGAGGSYEQYF
TGTGCCACCGTGGGGGCAGGGGGCTCCTACGAGCAGTACTTC
>.|TRBV6-1|TRBJ1-3|.
CASSGQLRDTIYF
TGTGCCAGCAGTGGACAGCTCCGGGACACCATATATTTT
>.|TRBV7-8|TRBJ2-7|.
CASSLSKRAYEQYF
TGTGCCAGCAGCTTAAGTAAGCGGGCCTACGAGCAGTACTTC
>.|TRBV10-3|TRBJ2-7|.
CSAAGKSSEQYF
TGTTCCGCGGCAGGGAAGTCCTCCGAGCAGTACTTC
>once|TRBV5-4|TRBJ2-3|TRBD1
CASSLAGTGIIDTQYF
TGTGCCAGCAGCTTGGCTGGGACAGGAATCATCGATACGCAGTATTTT
>.|TRBV6-1|TRBJ2-5|.
CASSELAETQYF
TGTGCCAGCAGTGAACTAGCCGAGACCCAGTACTTC
>.|TRBV6-1|TRBJ2-7|TRBD1
CASSESPGTGVYEQYF
TGTGCCAGCAGCGAAAGCCCCGGGACAGGGGTCTACGAGCAGTACTTC
>.|TRBV2|TRBJ2-7|TRBD1
CASKVATGGIEQYF
TGTGCCAGCAAAGTCGCGACAGGGGGCATCGAGCAGTACTTC
>.|TRBV5-4|TRBJ1-2|.
CASSSIGFTGLGYGYTF
TGTGCCAGCAGCTCCATCGGCTTTACAGGGCTCGGCTATGGCTACACCTTC
>.|TRBV7-2|TRBJ2-3|.
CASSASGNTQYF
TGTGCCAGCAGCGCCTCCGGAAATACGCAGTATTTT
>.|TRBV11-3|TRBJ2-5|TRBD1
CASSLGGTGGETQYF
TGTGCCAGCAGCTTAGGTGGGACAGGGGGAGAGACCCAGTACTTC
>.|TRBV29-1|TRBJ2-7|TRBD1
CSVRTPGQGYEQYF
TGCAGCGTACGGACGCCGGGACAGGGGTACGAGCAGTACTTC
>.|TRBV27|TRBJ2-7|.
CASSFRGSSYEQYF
TGTGCCAGCAGTTTTCGGGGGTCGTCCTACGAGCAGTACTTC
>.|TRBV2|TRBJ2-7|TRBD1
CASSAETGGEQYF
TGTGCCAGCAGTGCCGAGACAGGGGGCGAGCAGTACTTC
>.|TRBV6-5|TRBJ1-1|.
CASRYRSEAFF
TGTGCCAGCAGGTATCGAAGCGAAGCTTTCTTT
>.|TRBV19|TRBJ1-5|.
CASSIDAGPRQPQHF
TGTGCCAGTAGTATAGACGCAGGCCCCCGTCAGCCCCAGCATTTT
>.|TRBV2|TRBJ1-2|.
CASSGEGSYGYTF
TGTGCCAGCAGTGGGGAGGGCTCCTATGGCTACACCTTC
>.|TRBV5-6|TRBJ2-2|.
CASSPGTGELFF
TGTGCCAGCAGCCCGGGCACCGGGGAGCTGTTTTTT
>.|TRBV5-1|TRBJ1-1|.
CASSSGGSRGNTEAFF
TGCGCCAGCAGCTCGGGAGGGTCCAGGGGTAACACTGAAGCTTTCTTT
>once|TRBV2|TRBJ2-3|.
CASRRSLGGGIRDTQYF
TGTGCCAGCAGGCGGAGTCTAGGGGGGGGGATCAGAGATACGCAGTATTTT
>.|TRBV5-4|TRBJ2-1|TRBD2
CASSLAGRGADNEQFF
TGTGCCAGCAGCTTGGCTGGGCGGGGGGCCGACAATGAGCAGTTCTTC
>large|TRBV5-6|TRBJ1-2|.
CASSLEGLYIDGYTF
TGTGCCAGCAGCTTGGAGGGGCTTTATATCGATGGCTACACCTTC
>.|TRBV6-1|TRBJ1-1|.
CASSKLQGNTEAFF
TGTGCCAGCAGTAAGCTACAGGGGAACACTGAAGCTTTCTTT
>.|TRBV6-1|TRBJ2-7|.
CASSGRLYEQYF
TGTGCCAGCAGCGGTCGTCTCTACGAGCAGTACTTC